The clone carrying this T cell receptor (beta chain) turned up a few times. Its antigen is undetermined. The source of the sample is a study of response to subunit inactivated influenza vaccine. Notes on the study in general: Only a handful of new T cells, the authors suggested, are recruited with each seasonal influenza vaccination.

Via MiXCR, TCRdb re-called the RT-PCR reads, giving one row per CDR3 protein. Of about 500,000 distinct CDR3 sequences listed, approximately 7.7% are singletons. This CDR3 is 19 amino acids long. Germline values: CDR1 MNHEY, CDR2 SVGAGI. The V and J ends lost 3 bases and 6 bases, in that order; junction bases with no gene match: 10. Source: PBMCs from blood, taken less than 30 months after vaccination. The rearrangement uses TRBV6-5 and TRBJ2-2; 16 bases are a match to TRBD2. The TCR originated in a man aged 50-75 years who received an inactivated influenza vaccine. The DNA for the CDR3 is TGTGCCAGCAGTTATTCGGGACTAGCGGGGGGGCTATGGGCCGGGGAGCTGTTTTTT. Amino acids: CASSYSGLAGGLWAGELFF.